A few counts support the clone carrying this T cell receptor beta chain. Antigen unknown. Germline V gene sequence: CDR1 GTSNPN, CDR2 SVGIG (reference sequence). V shed 0 bases and J 4 bases; nucleotides not matched to a gene: 2. CDR3 length equals 14 residues. These data are taken from a study of T cell responses to AZD1222 COVID-19 vaccine. Study results and caveats: Regions left unmutated in variants are reportedly the target of nearly half of spike-specific TCRs. The sample set comprised mostly white British donors with more females, and clonal diversity was possibly underestimated.

Method: immunoSEQ multiplex PCR; TCRdb's copy keeps in-frame clones and lacks some. Of some 100,000 clones detected, approximately 91% appear once; the ten largest clones hold under 5.5%. The clonotype comes from an adult in good health. The chain recombines TRBV30 with TRBJ1-1, with 10 bases fitting TRBD1. The source material was peripheral blood, sampled on day 0 of AZD1222 vaccination. In DNA, the CDR3 is TGTGCCTGGAGTGTTGGGGACAGGGGCACTGAAGCTTTCTTT. This encodes CAWSVGDRGTEAFF.